These 17 T cell receptor beta chains were sequenced from one sample in a study of shared clonotypes between healthy human individuals. Sequenced by immunoSEQ multiplex PCR; TCRdb stores in-frame clones only, minus some. The sample yields roughly 1,100,000 clones, approximately 76% seen once. Sequenced material: memory CD4+ T cells sorted from blood. The subset denotes: CD45RA-negative fraction. Receptors originate from a young man in good health.

The V gene is TRBV7-9, the J gene TRBJ1-4; D is unresolved. The germline V gene encodes CDR1 SEHNR and CDR2 FQNEAQ (reference sequence). V gave up 0 bases and J gave up 1 base, with 0 bases separating them. The CDR3 spans 13 residues. CDR3 DNA sequence: TGTGCCAGCAGCTTAGCAACTAATGAAAAACTGTTTTTT. It codes for CASSLATNEKLFF.

This clone was picked up one time. The chain links TRBV2 to TRBJ2-7; 8 bases align to TRBD1. The V gene's germline CDR1 is SNHLY and CDR2 FYNNEI. This CDR3 has 15 amino acids. V lost 6 bases, J lost 3 bases, and 10 bases stayed unmatched. The CDR3 nucleotides are TGTGCCAGCAGCATGGAGGGGACAGGTGGCTACGAGCAGTACTTC. Its translation is CASSMEGTGGYEQYF.

The chain uses TRBV18 and TRBJ1-4; possible D gene TRBD1, 5 bases. In germline, CDR1 is KGHSH, CDR2 LQKENI. CDR3 length: 14 residues. The V gene lost 4 bases and the J gene lost 8 bases, with 14 bases spanning the gap. The CDR3 bases are TGTGCCAGCTCACTCTCCCCAGGGCTAGAAAAACTGTTTTTT. This codes for CASSLSPGLEKLFF.

The V gene is TRBV19, the J gene TRBJ1-2; D not certain. CDR1 is LNHDA and CDR2 is SQIVND in the germline V gene (reference sequence). The CDR3 has 12 amino acids. Between the trimmed V and J ends, which lost 3 bases and 3 bases, there was a span of 5 bases. The chain's CDR3 is CASSIEDYGYTF. CDR3 bases: TGTGCCAGTAGTATCGAAGACTATGGCTACACCTTC.

V gene TRBV5-4 combines with J gene TRBJ2-3, with D perhaps matching TRBD1 (6 bases). There are 12 residues in the CDR3. The germline V and J ends were trimmed by 3 bases and 4 bases, with 6 bases remaining between them. The V gene's germline CDR1 is SGHNT and CDR2 YYREEE (reference sequence). The CDR3 sequence: CASSSGADTQYF. DNA for the CDR3: TGTGCCAGCAGCTCAGGGGCAGATACGCAGTATTTT.

This clone was observed once. The chain combines TRBV4-3 with TRBJ2-5, with D perhaps given as TRBD1 or TRBD2 (6 bases each). Trimming pared 1 base from V and 4 bases from J, leaving 10 bases between. The CDR3 sequence is 14 residues long. Germline-derived CDR1 and CDR2 are LGHNA and YSLEER. For the CDR3, the DNA is TGCGCCAGCAGCCAAGTGGGGGGCGCAGAGACCCAGTACTTC. Protein sequence: CASSQVGGAETQYF.

The chain is built from TRBV5-1 and TRBJ2-5; no clear D. The CDR3 has 12 residues. Deletions cut 2 bases from V and 5 bases from J, with 7 bases between. Germline values: CDR1 SGHRS, CDR2 YFSETQ. CDR3 protein: CASSFPGETQYF. The CDR3 bases are TGCGCCAGCAGCTTCCCTGGGGAGACCCAGTACTTC.

The chain links TRBV6-5 to TRBJ2-7; 8 bases are shared with TRBD2. V shed 4 bases, J shed 4 bases, and the junction held 9 bases outside the gene matches. CDR1 and CDR2 from the germline V gene are MNHEY and SVGAGI. This CDR3 has 15 amino acids. CDR3: CASSLLSGSGYEQYF. CDR3 bases: TGTGCCAGCAGTTTACTAAGCGGGAGCGGATACGAGCAGTACTTC.

V is TRBV2 and J is TRBJ2-3; D uncertain. V was pared by 7 bases and J by 2 bases, with 19 bases between. CDR1 is SNHLY and CDR2 is FYNNEI in the germline V gene. The CDR3 sequence is 16 residues long. The CDR3 nucleotides are TGTGCCAGCATTTTGATGGCGACACTCAACACAGATACGCAGTATTTT. Its protein is CASILMATLNTDTQYF.

This clone was found once. Additional DNA sequences in this sample encode the identical CDR3. This chain connects TRBV7-2 to TRBJ2-7; tentatively, D is TRBD1 or TRBD2 (6 bases each). The CDR3 has 15 amino acids. Trimming took off 5 bases at V and 2 bases at J, with 16 bases between the two ends. Germline lookup yields CDR1 SGHTA and CDR2 FQGNSA. For the CDR3, the DNA is TGTGCCAGCAGCCCGGGGGCAGGCGCCACCTACGAGCAGTACTTC. Its protein product is CASSPGAGATYEQYF.

This CDR3 reads CASSFARSSYEQYF. The DNA of the CDR3 is TGTGCCAGCAGCTTCGCACGGTCCTCCTACGAGCAGTACTTC. The V and J genes are TRBV7-9 and TRBJ2-5; no clear D gene. The end of the DNA aligns better with TRBJ2-7, so the J call may be wrong. This CDR3 has 14 amino acids. The germline CDR1 and CDR2 sequences are SEHNR and FQNEAQ (reference sequence).

The rearrangement links TRBV19 to TRBJ1-6; weak D call: TRBD1 (6 bases). With 9 bases removed from V and 3 bases from J, the gap between germline ends came to 6 bases. Germline-derived CDR1 and CDR2 are LNHDA and SQIVND (reference sequence). There are 12 residues in the CDR3. CDR3 DNA sequence: TGTGCCAGCAGGGGCTATAATTCACCCCTCCACTTT. Its translation: CASRGYNSPLHF.

This clone has just a few counts. V usage is TRBV4-1 and J usage is TRBJ1-1; D not resolved. Germline CDR1 and CDR2: MGHRA and YSYEKL. Trimming left V 2 bases short and J 1 base short, with 11 bases between. The CDR3 has 15 amino acids. The CDR3 coding sequence is TGCGCCAGCAGCCAACTGGGCTTAGGGAACACTGAAGCTTTCTTT. Protein: CASSQLGLGNTEAFF.

The chain uses TRBV11-2 and TRBJ1-2; 8 nucleotides match TRBD1. The trim removed 3 bases at V and 0 bases at J, leaving 3 bases unmatched. The germline V gene has CDR1 SGHAT and CDR2 FQNNGV. The CDR3 has 15 amino acids. The CDR3 sequence: CASSFTGGANYGYTF. DNA for the CDR3: TGTGCCAGCAGCTTTACAGGGGGTGCTAACTATGGCTACACCTTC.

This clone was seen once. The chain combines TRBV19 with TRBJ2-4; no definite D call. Germline V gene lookup returns CDR1 LNHDA and CDR2 SQIVND (reference sequence). Trimming took 4 bases from V and 7 from J, leaving 8 bases between them. The CDR3 spans 12 residues. The CDR3 reads CASSTQLNIQYF. CDR3 sequence (DNA): TGTGCCAGTAGTACCCAGCTGAACATTCAGTACTTC.

The chain has TRBV18 and TRBJ2-3; D call uncertain. The CDR3 covers 13 residues. In germline, CDR1 is KGHSH, CDR2 LQKENI. Deletions cut 6 bases from V and 0 bases from J, with 7 bases between. The CDR3: CASSWQSTDTQYF. As DNA, the CDR3 is TGTGCCAGCTCCTGGCAGAGCACAGATACGCAGTATTTT.

The V gene is TRBV30, the J gene TRBJ1-2; D possibly corresponds to TRBD1 (6 bases). Germline lookup yields CDR1 GTSNPN and CDR2 SVGIG (reference sequence). With 1 base removed from V and 3 bases from J, the gap between germline ends came to 18 bases. The CDR3 is made up of 16 amino acids. The CDR3 sequence is CAWSASGGQGDYGYTF. CDR3 coding DNA: TGTGCCTGGAGTGCCTCCGGGGGGCAAGGGGACTATGGCTACACCTTC.